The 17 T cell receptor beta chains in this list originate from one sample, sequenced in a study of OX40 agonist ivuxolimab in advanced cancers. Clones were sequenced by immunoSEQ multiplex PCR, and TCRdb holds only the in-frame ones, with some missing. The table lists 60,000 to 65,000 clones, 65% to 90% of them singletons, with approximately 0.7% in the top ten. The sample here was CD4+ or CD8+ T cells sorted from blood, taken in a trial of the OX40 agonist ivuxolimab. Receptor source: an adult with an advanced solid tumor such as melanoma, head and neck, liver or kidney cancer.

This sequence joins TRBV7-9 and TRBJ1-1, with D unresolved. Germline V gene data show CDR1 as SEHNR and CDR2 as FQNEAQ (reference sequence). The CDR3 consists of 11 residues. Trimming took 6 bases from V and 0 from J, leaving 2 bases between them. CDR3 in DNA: TGTGCCAGCAGGATGAACACTGAAGCTTTCTTT. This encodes CASRMNTEAFF.

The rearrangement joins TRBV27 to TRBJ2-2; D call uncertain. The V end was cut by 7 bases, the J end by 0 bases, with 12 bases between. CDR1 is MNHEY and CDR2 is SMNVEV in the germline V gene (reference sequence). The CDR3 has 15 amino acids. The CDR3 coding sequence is TGTGCCAGCACACCCCTGTCTGCGAACACCGGGGAGCTGTTTTTT. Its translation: CASTPLSANTGELFF.

The CDR3 sequence: CASSYVGMGGGTEAFF. The CDR3 DNA is TGTGCCAGCAGTTACGTTGGGATGGGCGGAGGCACTGAAGCTTTCTTT. The chain couples TRBV6-5 to TRBJ1-1; D gene ambiguous. From germline, CDR1 is MNHEY and CDR2 SVGAGI. The germline V and J ends were trimmed by 2 bases and 4 bases, with 17 bases remaining between them. The CDR3 covers 16 residues.

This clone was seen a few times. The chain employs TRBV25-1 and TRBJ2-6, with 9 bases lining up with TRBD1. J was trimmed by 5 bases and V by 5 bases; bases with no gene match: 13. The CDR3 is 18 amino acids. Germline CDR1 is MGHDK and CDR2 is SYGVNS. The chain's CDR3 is CASSQRSRDRERANVLTF. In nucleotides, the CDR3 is TGTGCCAGCAGTCAAAGGTCCCGGGACAGGGAAAGGGCCAACGTCCTGACTTTC. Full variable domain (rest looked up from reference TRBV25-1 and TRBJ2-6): EADIYQTPRYLVIGTGKKITLECSQTMGHDKMYWYQQDPGMELHLIHYSYGVNSTEKGDLSSESTVSRIRTEHFPLTLESARPSHTSQYLCASSQRSRDRERANVLTFGAGSRLTVL.

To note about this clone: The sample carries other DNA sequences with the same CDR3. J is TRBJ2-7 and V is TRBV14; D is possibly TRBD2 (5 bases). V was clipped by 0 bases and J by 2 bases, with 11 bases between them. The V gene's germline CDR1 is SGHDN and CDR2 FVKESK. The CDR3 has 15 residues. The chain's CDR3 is CASSQDRASTYEQYF. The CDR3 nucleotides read TGTGCCAGCAGCCAAGATAGGGCTAGCACCTACGAGCAGTACTTC. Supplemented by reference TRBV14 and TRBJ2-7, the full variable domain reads EAGVTQFPSHSVIEKGQTVTLRCDPISGHDNLYWYRRVMGKEIKFLLHFVKESKQDESGMPNNRFLAERTGGTYSTLKVQPAELEDSGVYFCASSQDRASTYEQYFGPGTRLTVT.

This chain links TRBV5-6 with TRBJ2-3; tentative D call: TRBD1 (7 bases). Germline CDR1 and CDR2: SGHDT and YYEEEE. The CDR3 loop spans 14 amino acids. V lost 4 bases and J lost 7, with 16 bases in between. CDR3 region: CASSPGAGGYTQYF. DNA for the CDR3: TGTGCCAGCAGCCCCGGGGCAGGGGGGTATACGCAGTATTTT.

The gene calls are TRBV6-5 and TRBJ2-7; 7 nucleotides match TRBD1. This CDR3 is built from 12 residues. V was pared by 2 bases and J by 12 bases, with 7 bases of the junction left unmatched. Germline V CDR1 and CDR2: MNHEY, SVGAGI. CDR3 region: CASSYNGGQLYF. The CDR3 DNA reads TGTGCCAGCAGTTACAATGGGGGACAGTTGTACTTC.

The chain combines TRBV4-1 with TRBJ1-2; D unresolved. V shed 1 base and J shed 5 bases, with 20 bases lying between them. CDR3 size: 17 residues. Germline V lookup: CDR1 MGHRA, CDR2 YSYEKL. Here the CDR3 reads CASSQVLVAATTYGYTF. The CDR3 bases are TGCGCCAGCAGCCAAGTTTTGGTGGCAGCCACGACTTATGGCTACACCTTC.

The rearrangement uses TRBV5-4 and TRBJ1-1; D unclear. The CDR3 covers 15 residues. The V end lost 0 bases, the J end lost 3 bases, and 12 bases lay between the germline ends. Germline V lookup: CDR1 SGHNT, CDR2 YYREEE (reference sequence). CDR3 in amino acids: CASSLAGARDTEAFF. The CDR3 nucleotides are TGTGCCAGCAGCTTGGCCGGAGCCCGGGACACTGAAGCTTTCTTT. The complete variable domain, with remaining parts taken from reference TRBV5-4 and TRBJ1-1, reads ETGVTQSPTHLIKTRGQQVTLRCSSQSGHNTVSWYQQALGQGPQFIFQYYREEENGRGNFPPRFSGLQFPNYSSELNVNALELDDSALYLCASSLAGARDTEAFFGQGTRLTVV.

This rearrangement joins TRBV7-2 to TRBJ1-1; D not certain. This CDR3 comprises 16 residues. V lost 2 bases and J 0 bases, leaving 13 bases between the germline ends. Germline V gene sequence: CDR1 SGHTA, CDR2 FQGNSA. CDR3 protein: CASSLRYGLMNTEAFF. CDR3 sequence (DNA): TGTGCCAGCAGCTTACGGTACGGGCTCATGAACACTGAAGCTTTCTTT.

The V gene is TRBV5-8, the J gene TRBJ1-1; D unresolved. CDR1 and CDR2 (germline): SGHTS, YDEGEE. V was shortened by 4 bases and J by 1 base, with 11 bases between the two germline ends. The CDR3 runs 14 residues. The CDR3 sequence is CASSLYRGNTEAFF. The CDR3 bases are TGTGCCAGCAGCCTATACCGGGGGAACACTGAAGCTTTCTTT.

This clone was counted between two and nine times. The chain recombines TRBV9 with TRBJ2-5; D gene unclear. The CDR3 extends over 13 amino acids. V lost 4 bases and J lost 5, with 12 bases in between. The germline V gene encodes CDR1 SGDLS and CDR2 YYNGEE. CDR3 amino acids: CASSRSTWETQYF. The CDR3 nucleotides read TGTGCCAGCAGCAGGAGTACTTGGGAGACCCAGTACTTC.

In DNA, the CDR3 is TGTGCCAGCAGCGTAGGAGGGCCGAGCTCTGGAAACACCATATATTTT. Protein sequence: CASSVGGPSSGNTIYF. This chain links TRBV9 with TRBJ1-3, with D unclear. The ends were cut back, 0 bases at V and 0 bases at J, with 10 bases in the middle. The CDR3 sequence is 16 residues long. CDR1 is SGDLS, CDR2 YYNGEE, per germline.

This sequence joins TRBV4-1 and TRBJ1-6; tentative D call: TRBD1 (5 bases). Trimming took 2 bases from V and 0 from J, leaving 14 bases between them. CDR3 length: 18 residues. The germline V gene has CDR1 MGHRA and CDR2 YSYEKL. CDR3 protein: CASSQYWIGDSYNSPLHF. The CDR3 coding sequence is TGCGCCAGCAGCCAATATTGGATAGGGGACTCCTATAATTCACCCCTCCACTTT.

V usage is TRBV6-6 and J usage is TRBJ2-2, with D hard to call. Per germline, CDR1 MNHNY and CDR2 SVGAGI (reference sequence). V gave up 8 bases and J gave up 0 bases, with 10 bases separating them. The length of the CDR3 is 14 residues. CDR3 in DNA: TGTGCCAGCTGGCGGAATTCGAACACCGGGGAGCTGTTTTTT. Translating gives CASWRNSNTGELFF.

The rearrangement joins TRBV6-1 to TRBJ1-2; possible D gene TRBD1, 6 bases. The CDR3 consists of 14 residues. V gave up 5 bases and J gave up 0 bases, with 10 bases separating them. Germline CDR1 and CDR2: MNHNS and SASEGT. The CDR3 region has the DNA TGTGCCAGCAGTCCCGACAGGTCTAACTATGGCTACACCTTC. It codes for CASSPDRSNYGYTF.

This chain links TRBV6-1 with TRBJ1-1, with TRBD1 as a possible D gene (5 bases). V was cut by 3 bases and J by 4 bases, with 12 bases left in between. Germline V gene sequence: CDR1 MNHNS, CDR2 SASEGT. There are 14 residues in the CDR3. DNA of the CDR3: TGTGCCAGCAGTGAGAGGGGCTGGGGCACTGAAGCTTTCTTT. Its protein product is CASSERGWGTEAFF.